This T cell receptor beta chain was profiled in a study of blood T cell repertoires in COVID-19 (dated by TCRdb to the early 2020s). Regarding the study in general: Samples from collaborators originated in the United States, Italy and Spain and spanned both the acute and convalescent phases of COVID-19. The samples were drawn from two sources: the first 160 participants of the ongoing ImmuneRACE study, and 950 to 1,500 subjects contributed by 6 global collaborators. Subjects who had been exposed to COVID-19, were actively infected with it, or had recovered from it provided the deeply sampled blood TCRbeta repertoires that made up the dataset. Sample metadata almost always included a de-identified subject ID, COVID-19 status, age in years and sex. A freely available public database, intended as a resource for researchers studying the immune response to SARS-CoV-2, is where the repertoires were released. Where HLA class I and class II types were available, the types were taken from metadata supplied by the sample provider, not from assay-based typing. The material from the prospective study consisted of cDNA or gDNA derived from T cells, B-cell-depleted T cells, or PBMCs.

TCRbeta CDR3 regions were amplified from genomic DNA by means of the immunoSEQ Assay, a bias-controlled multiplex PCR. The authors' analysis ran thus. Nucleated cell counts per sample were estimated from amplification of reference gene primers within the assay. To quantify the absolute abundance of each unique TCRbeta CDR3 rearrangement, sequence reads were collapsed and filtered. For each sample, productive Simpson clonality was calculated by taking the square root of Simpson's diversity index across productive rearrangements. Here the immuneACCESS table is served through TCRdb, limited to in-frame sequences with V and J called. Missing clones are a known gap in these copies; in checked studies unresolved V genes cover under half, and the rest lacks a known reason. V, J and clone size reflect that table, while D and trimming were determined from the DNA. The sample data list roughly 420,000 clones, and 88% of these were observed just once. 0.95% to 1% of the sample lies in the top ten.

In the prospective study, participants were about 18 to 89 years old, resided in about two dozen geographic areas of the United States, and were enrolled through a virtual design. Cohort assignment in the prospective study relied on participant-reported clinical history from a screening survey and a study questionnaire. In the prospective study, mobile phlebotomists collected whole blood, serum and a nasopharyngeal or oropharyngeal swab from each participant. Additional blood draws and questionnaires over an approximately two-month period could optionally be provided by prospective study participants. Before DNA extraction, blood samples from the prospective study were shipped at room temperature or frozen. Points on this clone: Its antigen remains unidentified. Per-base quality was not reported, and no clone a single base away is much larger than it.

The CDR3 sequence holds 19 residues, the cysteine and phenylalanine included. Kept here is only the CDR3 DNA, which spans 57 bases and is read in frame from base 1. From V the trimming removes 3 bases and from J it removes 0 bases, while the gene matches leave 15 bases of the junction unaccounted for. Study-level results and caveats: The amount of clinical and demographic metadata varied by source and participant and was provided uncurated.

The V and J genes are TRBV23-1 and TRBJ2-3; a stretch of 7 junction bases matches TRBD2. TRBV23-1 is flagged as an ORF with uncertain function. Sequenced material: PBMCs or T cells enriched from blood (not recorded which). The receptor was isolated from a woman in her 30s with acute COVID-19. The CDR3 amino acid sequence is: CASSHKTASGYTSTDTQYF. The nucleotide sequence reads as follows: TGCGCCAGCAGTCATAAGACGGCTAGCGGATATACTAGCACAGATACGCAGTATTTT.